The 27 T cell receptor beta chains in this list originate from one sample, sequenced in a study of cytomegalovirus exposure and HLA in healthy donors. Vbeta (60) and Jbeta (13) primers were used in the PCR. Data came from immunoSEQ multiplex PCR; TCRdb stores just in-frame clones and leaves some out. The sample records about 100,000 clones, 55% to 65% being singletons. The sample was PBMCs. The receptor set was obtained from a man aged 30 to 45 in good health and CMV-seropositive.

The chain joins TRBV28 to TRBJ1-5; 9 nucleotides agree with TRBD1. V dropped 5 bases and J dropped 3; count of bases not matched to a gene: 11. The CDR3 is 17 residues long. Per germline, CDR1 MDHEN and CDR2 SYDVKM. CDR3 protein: CASSDDPGQGDNQPQHF. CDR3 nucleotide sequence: TGTGCCAGCAGTGATGACCCGGGACAGGGCGACAATCAGCCCCAGCATTTT.

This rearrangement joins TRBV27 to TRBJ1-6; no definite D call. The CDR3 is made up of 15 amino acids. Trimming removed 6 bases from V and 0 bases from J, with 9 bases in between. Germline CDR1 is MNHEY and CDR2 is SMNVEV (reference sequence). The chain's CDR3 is CASSLSSSYNSPLHF. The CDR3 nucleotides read TGTGCCAGCAGCCTCTCGAGCTCCTATAATTCACCCCTCCACTTT.

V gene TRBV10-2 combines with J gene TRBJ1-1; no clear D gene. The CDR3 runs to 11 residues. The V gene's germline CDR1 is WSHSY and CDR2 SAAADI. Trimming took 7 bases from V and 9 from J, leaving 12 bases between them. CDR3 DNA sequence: TGCGCCAGCACCGAGGGCGCAAAAGCTTTCTTT. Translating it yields CASTEGAKAFF.

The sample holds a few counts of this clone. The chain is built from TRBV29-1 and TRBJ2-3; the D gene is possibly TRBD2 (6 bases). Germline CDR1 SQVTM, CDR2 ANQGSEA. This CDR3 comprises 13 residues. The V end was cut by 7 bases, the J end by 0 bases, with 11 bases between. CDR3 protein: CSAWGTSTDTQYF. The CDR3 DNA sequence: TGCAGCGCTTGGGGGACTAGCACAGATACGCAGTATTTT.

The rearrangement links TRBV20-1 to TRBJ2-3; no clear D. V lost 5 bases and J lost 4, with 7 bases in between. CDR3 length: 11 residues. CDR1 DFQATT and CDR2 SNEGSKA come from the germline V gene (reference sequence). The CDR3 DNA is TGCAGTGCTGCACAATCAGATACGCAGTATTTT. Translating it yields CSAAQSDTQYF.

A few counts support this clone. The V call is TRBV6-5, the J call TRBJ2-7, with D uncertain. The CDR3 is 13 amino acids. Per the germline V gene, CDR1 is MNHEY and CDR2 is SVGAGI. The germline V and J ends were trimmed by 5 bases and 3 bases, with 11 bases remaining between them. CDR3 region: CASSLPYSYEQYF. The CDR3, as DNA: TGTGCCAGCAGTCTCCCGTATAGCTACGAGCAGTACTTC.

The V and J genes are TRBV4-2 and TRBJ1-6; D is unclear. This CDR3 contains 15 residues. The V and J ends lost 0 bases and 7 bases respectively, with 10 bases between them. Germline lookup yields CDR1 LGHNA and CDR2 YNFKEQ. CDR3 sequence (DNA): TGTGCCAGCAGCCAAGAATCGGCGGGGAATTCACCCCTCCACTTT. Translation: CASSQESAGNSPLHF.

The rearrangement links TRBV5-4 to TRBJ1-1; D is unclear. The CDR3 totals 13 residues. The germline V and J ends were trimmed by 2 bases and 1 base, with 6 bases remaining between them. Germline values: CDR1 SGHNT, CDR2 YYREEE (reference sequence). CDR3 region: CASSFSQNTEAFF. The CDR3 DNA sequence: TGTGCCAGCAGCTTCAGTCAGAACACTGAAGCTTTCTTT.

As DNA, the CDR3 is TGTGCCAGTAGTATCGACAGTGGGTATTCCGTTGAGCAGTTCTTC. Amino acids: CASSIDSGYSVEQFF. The chain joins TRBV19 to TRBJ2-1, with a tentative D call TRBD1 (5 bases). CDR3 size: 15 residues. V was shortened by 3 bases and J by 9 bases, with 18 bases between the two germline ends. Per the germline V gene, CDR1 is LNHDA and CDR2 is SQIVND (reference sequence).

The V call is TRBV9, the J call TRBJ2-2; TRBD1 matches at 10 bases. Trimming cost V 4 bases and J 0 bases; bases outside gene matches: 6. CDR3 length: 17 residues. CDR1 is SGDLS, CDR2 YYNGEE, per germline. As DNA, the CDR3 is TGTGCCAGCAGCTCCCGGACAGGGGGGGCGAACACCGGGGAGCTGTTTTTT. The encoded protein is CASSSRTGGANTGELFF.

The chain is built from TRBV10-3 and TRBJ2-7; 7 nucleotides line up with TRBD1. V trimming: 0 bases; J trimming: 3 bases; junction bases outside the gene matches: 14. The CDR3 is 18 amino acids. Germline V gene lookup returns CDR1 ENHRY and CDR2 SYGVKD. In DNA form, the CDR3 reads TGTGCCATCAGTGAGTCAGGGACAGCGAAGCTAACTCTCTACGAGCAGTACTTC. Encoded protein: CAISESGTAKLTLYEQYF.

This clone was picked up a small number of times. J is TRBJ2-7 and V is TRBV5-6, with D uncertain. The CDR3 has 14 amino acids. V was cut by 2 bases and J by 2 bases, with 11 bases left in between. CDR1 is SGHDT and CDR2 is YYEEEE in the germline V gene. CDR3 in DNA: TGTGCCAGCAGCTTCGAGTACTCGCCCTACGAGCAGTACTTC. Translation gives CASSFEYSPYEQYF.

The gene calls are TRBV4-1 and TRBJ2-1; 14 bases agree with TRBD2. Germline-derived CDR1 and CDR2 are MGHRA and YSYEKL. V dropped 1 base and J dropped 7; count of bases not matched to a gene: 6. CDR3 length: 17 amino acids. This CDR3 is CASSQGLAGGYSNEQFF. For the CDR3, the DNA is TGCGCCAGCAGCCAAGGACTAGCGGGGGGGTATAGTAATGAGCAGTTCTTC.

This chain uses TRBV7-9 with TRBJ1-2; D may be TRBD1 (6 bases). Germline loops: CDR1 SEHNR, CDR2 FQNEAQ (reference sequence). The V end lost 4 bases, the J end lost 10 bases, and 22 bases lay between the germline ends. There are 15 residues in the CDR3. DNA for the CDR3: TGTGCCAGCAGCTCGCGGATCGGGGGGCGGGATGTCTACACCTTC. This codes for CASSSRIGGRDVYTF. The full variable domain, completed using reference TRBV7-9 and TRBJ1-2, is DTGVSQNPRHKITKRGQNVTFRCDPISEHNRLYWYRQTLGQGPEFLTYFQNEAQLEKSRLLSDRFSAERPKGSFSTLEIQRTEQGDSAMYLCASSSRIGGRDVYTFGSGTRLTVV.

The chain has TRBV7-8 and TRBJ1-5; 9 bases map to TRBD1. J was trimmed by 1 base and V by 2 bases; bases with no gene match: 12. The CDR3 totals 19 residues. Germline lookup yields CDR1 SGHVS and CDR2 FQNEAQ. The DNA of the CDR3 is TGTGCCAGCAGCTTATCCCGGGACAGGGTGAAGAGCAGCAATCAGCCCCAGCATTTT. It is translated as CASSLSRDRVKSSNQPQHF.

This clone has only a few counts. The CDR3 region has the DNA TGTGCCAGTAGAAAGACATTAGGGGCCTATGGCTACACCTTC. Protein sequence: CASRKTLGAYGYTF. This rearrangement joins TRBV19 to TRBJ1-2; possible D gene TRBD1, 5 bases. The germline V gene encodes CDR1 LNHDA and CDR2 SQIVND (reference sequence). There are 14 residues in the CDR3. Trimming left V 6 bases short and J 4 bases short, with 15 bases between.

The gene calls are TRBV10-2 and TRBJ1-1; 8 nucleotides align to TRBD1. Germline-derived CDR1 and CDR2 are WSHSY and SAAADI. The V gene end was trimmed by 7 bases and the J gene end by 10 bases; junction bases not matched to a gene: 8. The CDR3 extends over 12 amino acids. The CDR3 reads CASTRQGMVAFF. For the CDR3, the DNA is TGCGCCAGCACTCGACAGGGGATGGTAGCTTTCTTT.

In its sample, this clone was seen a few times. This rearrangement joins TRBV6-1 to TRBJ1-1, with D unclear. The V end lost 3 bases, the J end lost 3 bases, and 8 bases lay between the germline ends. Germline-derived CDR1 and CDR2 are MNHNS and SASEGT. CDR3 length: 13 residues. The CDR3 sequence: CASSDPRDTEAFF. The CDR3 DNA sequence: TGTGCCAGCAGTGACCCTCGGGACACTGAAGCTTTCTTT.

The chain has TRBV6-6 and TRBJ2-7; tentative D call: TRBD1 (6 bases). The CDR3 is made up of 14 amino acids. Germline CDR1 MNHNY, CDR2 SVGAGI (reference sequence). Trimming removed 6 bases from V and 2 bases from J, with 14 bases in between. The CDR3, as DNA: TGTGCCAGCAGACACACGGGACAAGCCTACGAGCAGTACTTC. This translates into CASRHTGQAYEQYF.

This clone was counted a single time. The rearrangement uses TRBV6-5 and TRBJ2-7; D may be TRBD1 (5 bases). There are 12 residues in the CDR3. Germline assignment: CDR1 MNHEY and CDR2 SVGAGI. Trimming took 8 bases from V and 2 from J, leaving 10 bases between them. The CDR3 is CASFQGTYEQYF. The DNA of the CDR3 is TGTGCCAGCTTCCAGGGAACCTACGAGCAGTACTTC.

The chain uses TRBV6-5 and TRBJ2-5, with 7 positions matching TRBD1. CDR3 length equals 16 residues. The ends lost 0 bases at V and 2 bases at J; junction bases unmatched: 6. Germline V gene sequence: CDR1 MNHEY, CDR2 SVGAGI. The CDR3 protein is CASSYSRGRGQETQYF. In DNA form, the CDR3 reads TGTGCCAGCAGTTACTCGAGAGGCAGGGGGCAAGAGACCCAGTACTTC.

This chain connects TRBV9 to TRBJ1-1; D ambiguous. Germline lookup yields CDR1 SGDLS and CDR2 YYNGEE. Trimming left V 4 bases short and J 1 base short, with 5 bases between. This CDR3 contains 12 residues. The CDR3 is CASSPSNTEAFF. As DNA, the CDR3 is TGTGCCAGCAGCCCCTCGAACACTGAAGCTTTCTTT.

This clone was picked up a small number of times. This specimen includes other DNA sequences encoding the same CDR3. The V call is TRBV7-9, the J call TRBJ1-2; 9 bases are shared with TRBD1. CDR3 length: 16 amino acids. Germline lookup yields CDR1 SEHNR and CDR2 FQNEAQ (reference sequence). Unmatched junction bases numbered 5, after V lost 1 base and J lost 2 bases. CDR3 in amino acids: CASSLGTGASNYGYTF. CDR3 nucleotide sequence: TGTGCCAGCAGCTTAGGGACAGGGGCGTCAAACTATGGCTACACCTTC.

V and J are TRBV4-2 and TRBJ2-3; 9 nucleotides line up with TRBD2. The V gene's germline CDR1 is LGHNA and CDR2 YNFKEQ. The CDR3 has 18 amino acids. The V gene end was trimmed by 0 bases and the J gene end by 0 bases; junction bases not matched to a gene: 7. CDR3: CASSQDLSGGSSTDTQYF. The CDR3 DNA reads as TGTGCCAGCAGCCAAGATCTGAGCGGGGGGTCAAGCACAGATACGCAGTATTTT.

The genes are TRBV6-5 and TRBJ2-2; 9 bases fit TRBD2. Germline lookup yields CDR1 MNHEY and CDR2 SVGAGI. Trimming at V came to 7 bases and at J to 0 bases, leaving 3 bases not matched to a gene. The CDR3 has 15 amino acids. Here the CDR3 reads CASKGGGANTGELFF. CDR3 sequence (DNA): TGTGCCAGCAAGGGCGGGGGGGCGAACACCGGGGAGCTGTTTTTT.

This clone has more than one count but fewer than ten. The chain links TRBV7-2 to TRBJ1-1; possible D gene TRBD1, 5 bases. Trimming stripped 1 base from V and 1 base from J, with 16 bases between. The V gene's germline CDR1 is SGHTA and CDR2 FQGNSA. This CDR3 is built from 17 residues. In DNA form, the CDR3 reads TGTGCCAGCAGCTTAGGTCTTGGAGGGGTTGGGAACACTGAAGCTTTCTTT. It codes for CASSLGLGGVGNTEAFF.

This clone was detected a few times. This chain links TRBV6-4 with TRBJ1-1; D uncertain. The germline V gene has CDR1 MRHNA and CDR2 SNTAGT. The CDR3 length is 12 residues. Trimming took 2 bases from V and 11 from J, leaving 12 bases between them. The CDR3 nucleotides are TGTGCCAGCAGTGACGTTGGAGGCCCGGCTTTCTTT. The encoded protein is CASSDVGGPAFF.